This is a list of T cell receptor beta chains from one sample in a study of early T cells in non-severe SARS-CoV-2 infection. TCRdb processed the 5' RACE reads anew with MiXCR; each CDR3 protein has one entry. This repertoire shows fewer than 75,000 distinct CDR3 sequences, 20% to 25% found once; its top ten account for 16%. The material was whole blood, obtained at baseline. These receptors were taken from an adult who was a healthcare worker with PCR-confirmed SARS-CoV-2 infection or an uninfected control (not recorded which). Both conserved end residues are part of each CDR3. The order of the fields is J gene, V gene, clone size, D gene, CDR3 DNA, CDR3 protein. The D gene is left open where the match is weak. Only some rows state a clone size, as once, few, many or a class for expanded clones.

TRBJ2-2	TRBV7-6	NA	TRBD1	TGTGCCAGCAGCCCCCGGACAGGGCCGAGCACCGGGGAGCTGTTTTTT	CASSPRTGPSTGELFF
TRBJ1-2	TRBV4-1	few	NA	TGCGCCAGCAGCCAAGATACTCTCGCTGGCTACACCTTC	CASSQDTLAGYTF
TRBJ1-6	TRBV15	NA	NA	TGTGCCACCAGTTCTCTATACAATTCACCCCTCCACTTT	CATSSLYNSPLHF
TRBJ2-3	TRBV5-5	many	NA	TGTGCCAGCAGCTCCGAGTGGGGGGCAGATACGCAGTATTTT	CASSSEWGADTQYF
TRBJ2-2	TRBV10-3	NA	NA	TGTGCCGTCTGGACAGACAGTACTTACGGGGAGCTGTTTTTT	CAVWTDSTYGELFF
TRBJ2-4	TRBV30	NA	TRBD1	TGTGCCTGGAGTGTAGGACAGGGGATTTTAAACATTCAGTACTTC	CAWSVGQGILNIQYF
TRBJ2-5	TRBV18	NA	TRBD2	TGTGCCAGCTCACCAGGACTAGCGGGGGGTTTTGAGACCCAGTACTTC	CASSPGLAGGFETQYF
TRBJ2-7	TRBV29-1	few	NA	TGCAGCGTTGCTACCGGGAACGAGCAGTACTTC	CSVATGNEQYF
TRBJ2-7	TRBV5-5	NA	TRBD1	TGTGCCAGCAGCTTTCCGGGACAGGGGGCGCCGGAGCAGTACTTC	CASSFPGQGAPEQYF
TRBJ2-1	TRBV7-9	NA	NA	TGTGCCGGCAGCTTAGGGACCCCCCCAAATGAGCAGTTCTTC	CAGSLGTPPNEQFF
TRBJ2-7	TRBV11-2	NA	NA	TGTGCCAGCAGCTCTCTGGGGAAAGCCTACGAGCAGTACTTC	CASSSLGKAYEQYF
TRBJ1-1	TRBV15	NA	NA	TGTGCCACCAGCAGAGAACAGGGTGGGGCTTTCTTT	CATSREQGGAFF
TRBJ1-1	TRBV2	NA	NA	TGTGCCAGCAGTGCGGCCGGTGAAGCTTTCTTT	CASSAAGEAFF
TRBJ2-7	TRBV18	NA	NA	TGTGCCAGCTCACCAACCCAGACAGTCTCCTACGAGCAGTACTTC	CASSPTQTVSYEQYF
TRBJ1-3	TRBV20-1	few	NA	TGCAGTGCTAGAATGTACTCTGGAAACACCATATATTTT	CSARMYSGNTIYF
TRBJ1-5	TRBV19	NA	NA	TGTGCCAGTAGTACGTCGCACGGTCAGCCCCAGCATTTT	CASSTSHGQPQHF
TRBJ1-2	TRBV20-1	NA	NA	TGCAGTGCTAAACTCCGTCCGGGCTACGGCTACACCTTC	CSAKLRPGYGYTF
TRBJ2-2	TRBV4-1	NA	NA	TGCGCCAGCAGCCAAGGCTGGGGACAGAACACCGGGGAGCTGTTTTTT	CASSQGWGQNTGELFF
TRBJ2-5	TRBV6-2/TRBV6-3	NA	NA	TGTGCCAGCAGTTTGGTAGGGGCTGAGACCCAGTACTTC	CASSLVGAETQYF
TRBJ2-5	TRBV18	few	NA	TGTGCCAGCTCACGAGCCGGAAAAGAGACCCAGTACTTC	CASSRAGKETQYF
TRBJ2-3	TRBV10-3	NA	NA	TGTGCCATCGCCGGGACGCCCAGCACAGATACGCAGTATTTT	CAIAGTPSTDTQYF
TRBJ2-6	TRBV5-5	NA	NA	TGTGCCAGCAGACCAGACTCTGGGGCCAACGTCCTGACTTTC	CASRPDSGANVLTF
TRBJ2-1	TRBV12-3/TRBV12-4	many	TRBD2	TGTGCCAGCAGTCGGCCATGGAGCGGGGGGTTTCACAATGAGCAGTTCTTC	CASSRPWSGGFHNEQFF
TRBJ1-5	TRBV18	few	NA	TGTGCCAGCTCACCCACAGCAGGAGGGAATCAGCCCCAGCATTTT	CASSPTAGGNQPQHF
TRBJ2-2	TRBV5-1	NA	NA	TGCGCCAGCAGCTCCGAGGTGGTCACCGGGGAGCTGTTTTTT	CASSSEVVTGELFF
TRBJ1-1	TRBV6-6	NA	NA	TGTGCCAGCAGCTTGGCGGGGAGGAGCACTGAAGCTTTCTTT	CASSLAGRSTEAFF
TRBJ1-4	TRBV9	NA	NA	TGTGCCAGCAGCGTAGGATTGGGCAGGGGCGAAAAACTGTTTTTT	CASSVGLGRGEKLFF
TRBJ2-7	TRBV10-3	few	NA	TGTGCCATTGGACGGGTCTCCGAGCAGTACTTC	CAIGRVSEQYF
TRBJ1-5	TRBV7-2	NA	NA	TGTGCCAGCAGCTTATCTTCGGGGGCGCAGGGTCAGCCCCAGCATTTT	CASSLSSGAQGQPQHF
TRBJ2-7	TRBV5-1	NA	TRBD1	TGCGCCAGCAGCACGACCGGGACAGACGCCGAGCAGTACTTC	CASSTTGTDAEQYF
TRBJ1-4	TRBV5-1	NA	TRBD1	TGCGCCAGCGCACCAGAGGCCAGGGGGACAGGGGCCTCGTCTAGTGAAAAACTGTTTTTT	CASAPEARGTGASSSEKLFF
TRBJ1-6	TRBV19	NA	TRBD1	TGTGCCAGTAGTATACGAGGGACAGATAATTCACCCCTCCACTTT	CASSIRGTDNSPLHF
TRBJ2-4	TRBV18	few	NA	TGTGCCAGCTCACCCGTCCGCATTAACATTCAGTACTTC	CASSPVRINIQYF
TRBJ1-1	TRBV6-6	NA	NA	TGTGCCAGCAGTTACTCGATTGGGGATGAAGCTTTCTTT	CASSYSIGDEAFF
TRBJ2-7	TRBV4-1	many	TRBD1	TGCGCCAGCAGCCAAGATCAGGGGGCAAGGGCGCATGGAGAGCAGTACTTC	CASSQDQGARAHGEQYF